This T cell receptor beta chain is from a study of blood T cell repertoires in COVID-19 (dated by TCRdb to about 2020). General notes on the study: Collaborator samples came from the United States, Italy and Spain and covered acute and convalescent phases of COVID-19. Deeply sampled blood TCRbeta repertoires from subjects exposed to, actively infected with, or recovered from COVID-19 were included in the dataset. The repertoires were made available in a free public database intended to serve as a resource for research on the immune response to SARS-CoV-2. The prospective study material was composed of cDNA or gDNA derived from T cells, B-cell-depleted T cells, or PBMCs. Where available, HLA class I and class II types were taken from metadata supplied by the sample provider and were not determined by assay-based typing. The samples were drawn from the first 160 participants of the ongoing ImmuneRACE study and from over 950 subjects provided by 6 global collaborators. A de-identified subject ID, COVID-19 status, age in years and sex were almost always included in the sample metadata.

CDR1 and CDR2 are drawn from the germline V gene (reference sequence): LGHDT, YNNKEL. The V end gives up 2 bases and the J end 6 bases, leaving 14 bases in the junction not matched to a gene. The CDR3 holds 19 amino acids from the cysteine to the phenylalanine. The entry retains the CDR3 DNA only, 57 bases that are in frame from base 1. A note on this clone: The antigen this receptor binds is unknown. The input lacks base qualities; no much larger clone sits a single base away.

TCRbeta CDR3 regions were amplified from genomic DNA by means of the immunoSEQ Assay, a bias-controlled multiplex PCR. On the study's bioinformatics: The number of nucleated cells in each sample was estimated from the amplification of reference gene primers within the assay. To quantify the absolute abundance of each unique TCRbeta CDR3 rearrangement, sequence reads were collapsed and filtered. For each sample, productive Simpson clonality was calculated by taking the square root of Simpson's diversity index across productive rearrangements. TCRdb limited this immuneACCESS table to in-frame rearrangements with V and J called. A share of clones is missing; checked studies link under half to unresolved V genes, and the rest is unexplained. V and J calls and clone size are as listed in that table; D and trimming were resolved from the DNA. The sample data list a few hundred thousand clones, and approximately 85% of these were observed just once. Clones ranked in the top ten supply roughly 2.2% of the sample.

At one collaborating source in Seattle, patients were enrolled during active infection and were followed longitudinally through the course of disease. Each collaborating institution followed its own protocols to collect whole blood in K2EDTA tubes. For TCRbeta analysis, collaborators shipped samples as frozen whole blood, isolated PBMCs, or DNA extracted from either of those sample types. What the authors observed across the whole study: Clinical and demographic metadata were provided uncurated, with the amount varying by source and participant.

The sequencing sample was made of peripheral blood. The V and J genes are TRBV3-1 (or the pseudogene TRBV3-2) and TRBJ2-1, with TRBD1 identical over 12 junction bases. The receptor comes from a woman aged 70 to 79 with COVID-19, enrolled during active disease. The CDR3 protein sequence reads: CASSQSYRDRGPPGNEQFF. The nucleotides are TGTGCCAGCAGCCAATCATACCGGGACAGGGGGCCTCCCGGCAATGAGCAGTTCTTC.